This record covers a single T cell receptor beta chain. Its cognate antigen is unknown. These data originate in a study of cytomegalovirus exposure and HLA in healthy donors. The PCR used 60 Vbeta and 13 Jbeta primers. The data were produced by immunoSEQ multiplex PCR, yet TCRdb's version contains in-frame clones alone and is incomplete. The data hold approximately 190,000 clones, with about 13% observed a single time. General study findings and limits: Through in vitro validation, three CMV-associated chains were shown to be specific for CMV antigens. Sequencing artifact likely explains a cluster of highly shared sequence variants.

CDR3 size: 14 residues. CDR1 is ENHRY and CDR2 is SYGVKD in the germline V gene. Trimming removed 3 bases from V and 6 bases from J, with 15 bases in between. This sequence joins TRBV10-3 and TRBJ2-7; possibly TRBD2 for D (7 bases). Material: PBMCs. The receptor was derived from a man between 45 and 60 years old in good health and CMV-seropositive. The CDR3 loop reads CAISERGGAVEQYV. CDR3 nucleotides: TGTGCCATCAGTGAACGAGGGGGGGCGGTCGAGCAGTACGTC.